This T cell receptor (beta chain) was sequenced in a study of blood T cell repertoires in COVID-19 (dated by TCRdb to about 2020). The study in broad terms: Samples from collaborators originated in the United States, Italy and Spain and spanned both the acute and convalescent phases of COVID-19. The material from the prospective study consisted of cDNA or gDNA derived from T cells, B-cell-depleted T cells, or PBMCs. Deeply sampled blood TCRbeta repertoires from subjects exposed to, actively infected with, or recovered from COVID-19 were included in the dataset. The repertoires were released in a freely available public database intended as a resource for research on the immune response to SARS-CoV-2. The samples were drawn from the first 160 participants of the ongoing ImmuneRACE study and from some 1,300 subjects provided by 6 global collaborators. A de-identified subject ID, COVID-19 status, age in years and sex were almost always included in the sample metadata. Where available, HLA class I and class II types were obtained from metadata supplied by the sample provider rather than from assay-based typing. The research as a whole found: How much clinical and demographic metadata was included differed by source and by participant, and the metadata was provided uncurated.

In regard to this clone: This clone's antigen is unknown. Per-base quality was not reported, and no clone a single base away is much larger than it.

At one collaborating source in Seattle, patients were enrolled during active infection and were followed longitudinally through the course of disease. Collaborating institutions collected whole blood in K2EDTA tubes following their own protocols. For TCRbeta analysis, collaborator samples were shipped as frozen whole blood, as isolated PBMCs, or as DNA extracted from either sample type. The CDR3 starts with the cysteine, ends with the phenylalanine, and has 15 residues. Only CDR3 DNA is held: 45 bases, read in frame from base 1. The germline ends are 14 bases apart after V is trimmed by 5 bases and J by 1 base. The germline V gene encodes CDR1 MNHEY and CDR2 SVGEGT. TCRbeta CDR3 regions were amplified from genomic DNA by means of the immunoSEQ Assay, a bias-controlled multiplex PCR. From the authors' description of their analysis: Within the assay, amplification of reference gene primers was used to estimate how many nucleated cells each sample contained. To quantify the absolute abundance of each unique TCRbeta CDR3 rearrangement, sequence reads were collapsed and filtered. For each sample, productive Simpson clonality was calculated by taking the square root of Simpson's diversity index across productive rearrangements. What TCRdb holds here is the immuneACCESS table cut down to in-frame rearrangements. Part of the clones is not present; checked against another copy, under half of the missing clones reflect an unresolved V gene, and the others are unexplained. Clone size and the V and J calls come from that table; the DNA yielded D and trimming. For this sample the table gives 190,000 or so clones, of which approximately 86% were detected only once. The top ten clonotypes cover 0.95% of the sample.

This TCR was recovered from a man between 60 and 75 years old with COVID-19, enrolled during active disease. The receptor chain draws on TRBV6-2 or TRBV6-3 and TRBJ1-1; the D gene is perhaps TRBD1, from 6 matching bases. The source material was peripheral blood. CDR3 sequence: CASSAHRAANTEAFF. Read as DNA, the sequence is TGTGCCAGCAGTGCCCACAGGGCAGCGAACACTGAAGCTTTCTTT.